These T cell receptor beta chains were read from a single sample in a study of shared clonotypes between healthy human individuals. Repertoires were generated with immunoSEQ multiplex PCR, while TCRdb's copy carries only in-frame clones and drops some. The top ten clones hold 0.9% to 1.4% of a sample with 2 million or so clones, around 96% of them seen once. The sequenced material came from naive CD8+ T cells sorted from blood. These receptors were collected from a man younger than 35 in good health. Both conserved end residues are part of each CDR3. The D gene is left open where the match is weak. Not every row has a clone size; where given, it reads once, few, many or a size class.

cdr3_nt cdr3_aa clone_size v_call d_call j_call
TGTGCCAGCAGTTTCCGGGACAGGGGTAATGAGCAGTTCTTC CASSFRDRGNEQFF . TRBV27 TRBD1 TRBJ2-1
TGCAGCGTTGCCCCCGATGGTTTAGAGCAGTACTTC CSVAPDGLEQYF few TRBV29-1 . TRBJ2-7
TGTGCCAGCAGCGCATATAGCGGGATAAACATTCAGTACTTC CASSAYSGINIQYF . TRBV9 TRBD2 TRBJ2-4
TGTGCCAGCAGTCCTCAGGGGGGATCGAACACTGAAGCTCTCTTT CASSPQGGSNTEALF once TRBV25-1 TRBD1 TRBJ1-1
TGTGCCAGCAGTCCGGTAGGCTCGCATCAGCCCCAGCATTTT CASSPVGSHQPQHF . TRBV27 . TRBJ1-5
TGTGCCAGCAGCTTAATGAGGGACAGGGGAAACGAGCAGTACTTC CASSLMRDRGNEQYF . TRBV11-2 TRBD1 TRBJ2-7
TGTGCCAGCAGCTTTAGTGACGGGGGGAACACTGAAGCTTTCTTT CASSFSDGGNTEAFF . TRBV11-2 . TRBJ1-1
TGCGCCAGCAGCCTCTGGAGCGAAGGCACAGATACGCAGTATTTT CASSLWSEGTDTQYF . TRBV5-1 . TRBJ2-3
TGTGCCAGCAGCACCCGACTAGCGGGAGGAGGTGAGCAGTTCTTC CASSTRLAGGGEQFF . TRBV9 TRBD2 TRBJ2-1
TGTGCCTGGACTATAGACATAGGCTATGGCTACACCTTC CAWTIDIGYGYTF . TRBV30 . TRBJ1-2
TGTGCCAGCAGCTCTCTAGACAGGGAGGGTGGCTACACCTTC CASSSLDREGGYTF . TRBV13 TRBD1 TRBJ1-2
TGTGCCAGCAGCCCTCCGGCCCCCGGGACAGGAGCTAACTATGGCTACACCTTC CASSPPAPGTGANYGYTF . TRBV5-8 TRBD1 TRBJ1-2
TGTGCCAGCAGCCAGCACGGGGTCACCGGGGAGCTGTTTTTT CASSQHGVTGELFF once TRBV14 . TRBJ2-2
TGTGCTAGTGGTTTTGGGACAGGGGGCTACGAGCAGTACTTC CASGFGTGGYEQYF . TRBV12-5 TRBD1 TRBJ2-7
TGCGCCAGCAGCCAAAGACTAGCGGGAGGCCATGAGCAGTTCTTC CASSQRLAGGHEQFF . TRBV4-3 TRBD2 TRBJ2-1
TGTGCCAGCAGTTACTACAGGGGGGGCACCTACGAGCAGTACTTC CASSYYRGGTYEQYF . TRBV6-6 . TRBJ2-7